These T cell receptor beta chains were read from a single sample in a study of T-cell reconstitution after alpha-beta-depleted transplantation in children. TCRdb passed the PCR reads through MiXCR, listing each CDR3 protein once. Among about 980,000 distinct CDR3 sequences listed, about 30% were seen once. The material was PBMCs, mostly from graft donor cells, obtained 360 days after TCRalphabeta/CD19-depleted stem cell transplant. These receptors all come from a boy younger than two who had a stem cell transplant for SCID, so the T cells may come from the graft donor. The CDR3 runs from the conserved cysteine through the conserved F or W. Each record gives: D gene, clone size, J gene, V gene, CDR3 protein, CDR3 DNA. The D gene is left open where the match is weak. Rows may omit the clone size; those that give it use once, few, many or a size class.

D: TRBD1
size: many
J: TRBJ2-3
V: TRBV12-3/TRBV12-4
CDR3: CASSQRTGAFADTQYF
DNA: TGTGCCAGCAGCCAAAGGACAGGTGCATTTGCAGATACGCAGTATTTT

D: .
size: .
J: TRBJ2-3
V: TRBV24-1
CDR3: CATSDLTFGRTDTQYF
DNA: TGTGCCACCAGTGATTTGACCTTTGGAAGGACAGATACGCAGTATTTT

D: .
size: .
J: TRBJ2-5
V: TRBV6-2/TRBV6-3
CDR3: CASSYAGLVGETQYF
DNA: TGTGCCAGCAGTTACGCCGGACTGGTCGGGGAGACCCAGTACTTC

D: .
size: .
J: TRBJ2-1
V: TRBV5-1
CDR3: CASSLGFRDNSYNEQFF
DNA: TGCGCCAGCAGCTTGGGCTTCCGGGACAACTCCTACAATGAGCAGTTCTTC

D: .
size: few
J: TRBJ1-6
V: TRBV20-1
CDR3: CTSTFGGNSPLHF
DNA: TGCACTTCCACTTTCGGGGGGAATTCACCCCTCCACTTT

D: .
size: .
J: TRBJ2-7
V: TRBV4-3
CDR3: CASSHDKGIITYEQYF
DNA: TGCGCCAGCAGCCATGATAAGGGGATAATTACCTACGAGCAGTACTTC

D: TRBD2
size: many
J: TRBJ2-3
V: TRBV12-3/TRBV12-4
CDR3: CASSPTSGAETSDTQYF
DNA: TGTGCCAGCAGTCCGACCAGCGGGGCAGAGACTTCAGATACGCAGTATTTT

D: .
size: .
J: TRBJ2-7
V: TRBV6-1
CDR3: CASNPAGGGRGYEQYF
DNA: TGTGCCAGCAACCCGGCAGGCGGTGGACGCGGGTACGAGCAGTACTTC

D: .
size: .
J: TRBJ2-2
V: TRBV12-3/TRBV12-4
CDR3: CASSSIGATGELFF
DNA: TGTGCCAGCAGTTCCATAGGGGCCACCGGGGAGCTGTTTTTT

D: TRBD2
size: .
J: TRBJ2-3
V: TRBV30
CDR3: CAWSVGRGGEYF
DNA: TGTGCCTGGAGTGTAGGCCGGGGGGGGGAGTATTTT

D: .
size: few
J: TRBJ2-2
V: TRBV13
CDR3: CASSPAQGQNTGELFF
DNA: TGTGCCAGCAGCCCAGCGCAGGGCCAGAACACCGGGGAGCTGTTTTTT

D: .
size: .
J: TRBJ2-7
V: TRBV20-1
CDR3: CSASGSTHDEQYF
DNA: TGCAGTGCCAGTGGCAGCACCCACGACGAGCAGTACTTC

D: TRBD2
size: .
J: TRBJ2-5
V: TRBV5-1
CDR3: CASSLGLAGGRAQETQYF
DNA: TGCGCCAGCAGCCTGGGACTAGCGGGGGGTAGAGCCCAAGAGACCCAGTACTTC

D: .
size: many
J: TRBJ2-5
V: TRBV5-1
CDR3: CASSLELETQYF
DNA: TGCGCCAGCAGCTTGGAGTTGGAGACCCAGTACTTC

D: TRBD2
size: few
J: TRBJ2-1
V: TRBV7-2
CDR3: CASSPDGGAYNEQFF
DNA: TGTGCCAGCAGCCCTGACGGGGGGGCCTACAATGAGCAGTTCTTC

D: .
size: few
J: TRBJ2-3
V: TRBV5-1
CDR3: CASSLPYSSGDTQYF
DNA: TGCGCCAGCAGCTTGCCGTATAGCTCCGGAGATACGCAGTATTTT

D: .
size: few
J: TRBJ1-3
V: TRBV20-1
CDR3: CSASRRSTSGNTIYF
DNA: TGCAGTGCTAGCCGCAGATCAACCTCTGGAAACACCATATATTTT

D: .
size: .
J: TRBJ2-4
V: TRBV29-1
CDR3: CSPWKEVNIQYF
DNA: TGCAGCCCTTGGAAGGAGGTAAACATTCAGTACTTC

D: .
size: .
J: TRBJ2-3
V: TRBV6-5
CDR3: CASSFQAGQHTDTQYF
DNA: TGTGCCAGCAGTTTCCAAGCCGGACAGCACACAGATACGCAGTATTTT

D: TRBD1
size: .
J: TRBJ2-2
V: TRBV11-1
CDR3: CASSITGVKNGELFF
DNA: TGTGCCAGCAGCATAACAGGGGTGAAGAACGGGGAGCTGTTTTTT

D: .
size: many
J: TRBJ2-7
V: TRBV6-5
CDR3: CASSYSGEQYF
DNA: TGTGCCAGCAGTTACTCTGGTGAGCAGTACTTC